The clone carrying this T cell receptor (beta chain) was counted a few times. Its antigen is undetermined. The data were obtained in a study of T cell repertoires in cytomegalovirus infection. Study context: Use of recently identified HLA-C-restricted and well-studied HLA-B-restricted CMV epitopes was part of the study. It was the public TCR beta signatures that indicated both CMV infection and matching HLA type. Study-wide results and limits: CMV-specific TCR beta clonotypes restricted by HLA-C were the ones dominating the ex vivo response. Carriers of CMV and the relevant HLA type were discriminated by public TCR beta frequency.

Trimming removed 5 bases from V and 6 bases from J, with 17 bases in between. The length of the CDR3 is 15 residues. Germline V gene sequence: CDR1 LNHDA, CDR2 SQIVND (reference sequence). TCRdb reprocessed the reads with MiXCR, giving one entry per CDR3 protein. The table lists 90,000 to 120,000 distinct CDR3 sequences, over 40% of them singletons. The source is a human donor in good health (CMV status not recorded). Some clones in this sample may be carry-over from other donors' samples. V and J are TRBV19 and TRBJ2-1, with a possible D match to TRBD1 (5 bases). The sequences come from CD8+ T cells from cultured PBMCs, collected from culture after CMV antigen stimulation. The CDR3 region has the DNA TGTGCCAGTAGTTCTGGGCCCCAGGGTGCCAATGAGCAGTTCTTC. Translated: CASSSGPQGANEQFF.